The 31 T cell receptor beta chains below come from one sample, sequenced in a study of blood T cell repertoires in COVID-19. The repertoire was sequenced with immunoSEQ multiplex PCR; TCRdb's copy has only in-frame clones and lacks some. The sample consists of fewer than 300,000 clones, approximately 86% of them appearing once. Specimen: peripheral blood. Receptors originate from a man younger than 30 with active or convalescent COVID-19.

Here the CDR3 reads CASSHGTNTDTQYF. The CDR3 DNA is TGCGCCAGCAGCCACGGGACTAACACAGATACGCAGTATTTT. The chain uses TRBV4-1 and TRBJ2-3, with 7 bases lining up with TRBD2. Germline values: CDR1 MGHRA, CDR2 YSYEKL. The CDR3 runs 14 residues. Unmatched junction bases numbered 2, after V lost 3 bases and J lost 2 bases.

The genes are TRBV7-2 and TRBJ1-5, with a possible D match to TRBD1 (5 bases). CDR3 length: 15 amino acids. V was trimmed by 1 base and J by 3 bases, leaving 10 bases between them. CDR1 is SGHTA, CDR2 FQGNSA, per germline. The CDR3 reads CASSLDRGSNQPQHF. CDR3 DNA: TGTGCCAGCAGCTTAGATCGGGGGTCCAATCAGCCCCAGCATTTT.

The chain is built from TRBV9 and TRBJ2-2; D may be TRBD1 (5 bases). The CDR3 length is 13 residues. Trimming took 0 bases from V and 8 from J, leaving 8 bases between them. Germline loops: CDR1 SGDLS, CDR2 YYNGEE. The DNA of the CDR3 is TGTGCCAGCAGCGTAGGGGGCCTGGGGGAGCTGTTTTTT. Its translation is CASSVGGLGELFF.

The chain carries TRBV11-2 and TRBJ1-5; D is possibly TRBD1 (6 bases). The ends were cut back, 1 base at V and 3 bases at J, with 10 bases in the middle. The CDR3 spans 15 residues. CDR1 is SGHAT, CDR2 FQNNGV, per germline. The CDR3 sequence: CASSLGQGYNQPQHF. CDR3 bases: TGTGCCAGCAGCTTAGGTCAGGGGTACAATCAGCCCCAGCATTTT.

The rearrangement uses TRBV2 and TRBJ1-1; D is unresolved. The CDR3 extends over 14 amino acids. Germline loops: CDR1 SNHLY, CDR2 FYNNEI. V was pared by 7 bases and J by 1 base, with 13 bases between. CDR3 sequence reads: CASIPTGKNTEAFF. CDR3 in DNA: TGTGCCAGCATCCCTACGGGTAAGAACACTGAAGCTTTCTTT.

The chain links TRBV18 to TRBJ2-5; possible D gene TRBD1, 5 bases. Trimming took off 0 bases at V and 5 bases at J, with 13 bases between the two ends. Germline assignment: CDR1 KGHSH and CDR2 LQKENI. The CDR3 spans 15 residues. The CDR3 nucleotides read TGTGCCAGCTCACCACCAATGGCAGGGTTGGAGACCCAGTACTTC. Residues: CASSPPMAGLETQYF.

This clone was seen a handful of times. V gene TRBV29-1 combines with J gene TRBJ1-6; TRBD1 matches at 11 bases. The CDR3 covers 13 residues. Trimming cost V 6 bases and J 7 bases; bases outside gene matches: 2. CDR1 SQVTM and CDR2 ANQGSEA come from the germline V gene. The CDR3 nucleotides read TGCAGCGTCCGGACAGGGGGCAATTCACCCCTCCACTTT. This sequence encodes CSVRTGGNSPLHF. Combining the CDR3 with reference TRBV29-1 and TRBJ1-6 gives the whole variable domain SAVISQKPSRDICQRGTSLTIQCQVDSQVTMMFWYRQQPGQSLTLIATANQGSEATYESGFVIDKFPISRPNLTFSTLTVSNMSPEDSSIYLCSVRTGGNSPLHFGNGTRLTVT.

This clone came up once. V usage is TRBV27 and J usage is TRBJ1-1; 7 bases are shared with TRBD1. V was clipped by 2 bases and J by 0 bases; unmatched bases: 6. The CDR3 sequence is 16 residues long. CDR1 MNHEY and CDR2 SMNVEV come from the germline V gene (reference sequence). In nucleotides, the CDR3 is TGTGCCAGCAGTTTAGGGACAGTTACGATGAACACTGAAGCTTTCTTT. Protein sequence: CASSLGTVTMNTEAFF.

This clone has a single count. The CDR3 reads CASSLAGTGATYEQYF. The CDR3 DNA reads as TGTGCCAGCAGCTTAGCCGGGACAGGGGCCACCTACGAGCAGTACTTC. V gene TRBV7-6 combines with J gene TRBJ2-7, with 10 nucleotides matching TRBD1. J lost 2 bases, V lost 0 bases, and 4 bases had no gene match. Germline CDR1 SGHVS, CDR2 FNYEAQ. The CDR3 covers 16 residues.

DNA of the CDR3: TGTGCCAGCAGCTATCCCGGACTAGCGGCTTCCTACGAGCAGTACTTC. Translated: CASSYPGLAASYEQYF. This chain uses TRBV13 with TRBJ2-7; TRBD2 matches 10 bases. V was clipped by 4 bases and J by 1 base; unmatched bases: 7. The CDR3 spans 16 residues. Germline CDR1 PRHDT, CDR2 FYEKMQ (reference sequence).

The J gene is TRBJ2-1, the V gene TRBV13; 8 positions match TRBD2. Per the germline V gene, CDR1 is PRHDT and CDR2 is FYEKMQ (reference sequence). The CDR3 runs to 16 residues. Germline trimming cut 5 bases from V and 6 bases from J; bases unmatched to any gene: 12. The CDR3 DNA is TGTGCCAGCAGCCCGCGGATCGGACGGGAGGGCAATGAGCAGTTCTTC. This encodes CASSPRIGREGNEQFF.

This sequence joins TRBV7-9 and TRBJ1-1; TRBD1 agrees at 7 bases. CDR1 is SEHNR, CDR2 FQNEAQ, per germline (reference sequence). The V gene end was trimmed by 7 bases and the J gene end by 2 bases; junction bases not matched to a gene: 10. This CDR3 is built from 15 residues. This CDR3 is CASIKQGSLNTEAFF. DNA for the CDR3: TGTGCCAGCATCAAACAGGGGAGCCTTAACACTGAAGCTTTCTTT.

This rearrangement joins TRBV6-5 to TRBJ1-4, with D tentatively TRBD1 (5 bases). CDR1 is MNHEY and CDR2 is SVGAGI in the germline V gene. Trimming stripped 2 bases from V and 3 bases from J, with 13 bases between. The CDR3 spans 16 residues. The CDR3 DNA sequence: TGTGCCAGCAGTTACGCTGTCGGGGGGGCTAATGAAAAACTGTTTTTT. Amino acids: CASSYAVGGANEKLFF.

This clone was detected only a few times. The V gene is TRBV9, the J gene TRBJ1-3; TRBD1 might be the D (5 bases). Trimming removed 4 bases from V and 5 bases from J, with 16 bases in between. CDR3 length: 15 residues. The germline V gene encodes CDR1 SGDLS and CDR2 YYNGEE. CDR3 region: CASSHQPGKRNTIYF. The CDR3 DNA is TGTGCCAGCAGCCATCAGCCAGGGAAAAGAAACACCATATATTTT.

This clone was observed a handful of times. CDR3 in DNA: TGTGCCAGCAGCCCAAACACCGGGGAGCTGTTTTTT. Translated, it gives CASSPNTGELFF. The V gene is TRBV7-2, the J gene TRBJ2-2; D is ambiguous. Germline V gene sequence: CDR1 SGHTA, CDR2 FQGNSA. Deletions cut 5 bases from V and 2 bases from J, with 3 bases between. The CDR3 covers 12 residues.

The chain couples TRBV10-3 to TRBJ1-2; D is unclear. Trimming shortened V by 0 bases and J by 10 bases, and 6 bases separated the two germline ends. CDR1 and CDR2 from the germline V gene are ENHRY and SYGVKD. The CDR3 sequence is 11 residues long. The CDR3 protein is CAISESFIYTF. The CDR3 nucleotides read TGTGCCATCAGTGAGTCGTTTATCTACACCTTC.

The V call is TRBV5-5, the J call TRBJ2-2; D is perhaps TRBD1 (5 bases). V was clipped by 5 bases and J by 0 bases, with 11 bases between them. This CDR3 region has 15 residues. Germline V gene lookup returns CDR1 SGHKS and CDR2 YYEKEE (reference sequence). This CDR3 is CASRPTVTNTGELFF. CDR3 sequence (DNA): TGTGCCAGCAGACCGACAGTTACGAACACCGGGGAGCTGTTTTTT.

The chain couples TRBV7-9 to TRBJ1-5, with 8 bases identical to TRBD1. The CDR3 extends over 15 amino acids. V trimming: 3 bases; J trimming: 6 bases; junction bases outside the gene matches: 7. Germline CDR1 SEHNR, CDR2 FQNEAQ (reference sequence). CDR3 sequence: CASSLDRDEGQPQHF. The CDR3 region has the DNA TGTGCCAGCAGCTTGGACAGGGATGAAGGTCAGCCCCAGCATTTT.

The rearrangement joins TRBV7-6 to TRBJ2-7, with 8 bases that match TRBD2. The CDR3 totals 15 residues. J gave up 1 base and V 5 bases, and 7 bases lay outside the gene matches. Germline CDR1 SGHVS, CDR2 FNYEAQ. The chain's CDR3 is CASSPLRGASYEQYF. The DNA for the CDR3 is TGTGCCAGCAGCCCGTTGCGGGGGGCTTCCTACGAGCAGTACTTC.

The chain is built from TRBV28 and TRBJ1-1; 9 positions match TRBD1. Trimming cost V 3 bases and J 5 bases; bases outside gene matches: 4. Germline V lookup: CDR1 MDHEN, CDR2 SYDVKM. This CDR3 spans 14 amino acids. CDR3: CASSLTGGGTEAFF. CDR3 bases: TGTGCCAGCAGTTTGACAGGGGGGGGTACTGAAGCTTTCTTT.

J is TRBJ2-3 and V is TRBV10-1; 8 bases agree with TRBD2. The length of the CDR3 is 16 residues. V was pared by 4 bases and J by 5 bases, with 11 bases of the junction left unmatched. The germline gives CDR1 WNHNN, CDR2 SYGVQD (reference sequence). The CDR3 loop reads CASSGARGAGIDTQYF. CDR3 coding DNA: TGCGCCAGCAGTGGGGCGCGGGGGGCCGGGATAGATACGCAGTATTTT.

V and J are TRBV2 and TRBJ2-3; D might be TRBD1 (6 bases). Germline CDR1 and CDR2: SNHLY and FYNNEI. The CDR3 is 15 residues long. Trimming left V 3 bases short and J 5 bases short, with 15 bases between. The DNA of the CDR3 is TGTGCCAGCAGTGATAACAGGGAAGTTGGAGATACGCAGTATTTT. Translating gives CASSDNREVGDTQYF.

The CDR3 reads CASSTLVGQYNEQFF. Written as DNA, the CDR3 is TGTGCCAGTAGTACCCTCGTCGGACAGTACAATGAGCAGTTCTTC. J is TRBJ2-1 and V is TRBV19, with a possible D match to TRBD1 (6 bases). Trimming removed 4 bases at V and 4 bases at J, with 14 bases between. Per germline, CDR1 LNHDA and CDR2 SQIVND (reference sequence). CDR3 size: 15 residues.

The chain joins TRBV5-6 to TRBJ2-5, with D tentatively TRBD1 (6 bases). The CDR3 covers 14 residues. The V end lost 2 bases, the J end lost 1 base, and 9 bases lay between the germline ends. From germline, CDR1 is SGHDT and CDR2 YYEEEE. The CDR3 nucleotides are TGTGCCAGCAGCTTCGGGACATCCCAAGAGACCCAGTACTTC. It specifies CASSFGTSQETQYF.

The chain uses TRBV5-1 and TRBJ1-5; no definite D call. Looked up from germline, CDR1 is SGHRS and CDR2 is YFSETQ. The CDR3 has 19 amino acids. V lost 5 bases, J lost 5 bases, and 29 bases lay in between. In nucleotides, the CDR3 is TGCGCCAGCAGAGGAGGAGTCCGGAGTCAAGTATTGAGGTATCAGCCCCAGCATTTT. It is translated as CASRGGVRSQVLRYQPQHF.

This clone was seen once. The J gene is TRBJ2-1, the V gene TRBV7-6; 12 positions agree with TRBD2. Germline loops: CDR1 SGHVS, CDR2 FNYEAQ. The CDR3 is 16 amino acids. With 6 bases clipped from V and 8 bases from J, the junction kept 11 bases outside the gene matches. Written as DNA, the CDR3 is TGTGCCAGCAGTGTTACCCTAGCGGGGGGGCCACATGAGCAGTTCTTC. It yields the protein CASSVTLAGGPHEQFF.

The rearrangement joins TRBV2 to TRBJ1-2; 9 positions agree with TRBD1. V lost 2 bases, J lost 1 base, and 5 bases stayed unmatched. From germline, CDR1 is SNHLY and CDR2 FYNNEI. The CDR3 spans 16 residues. In DNA, the CDR3 is TGTGCCAGCAGTGAATCGGGACAGGGACGTAACTATGGCTACACCTTC. It yields the protein CASSESGQGRNYGYTF.

The rearrangement links TRBV27 to TRBJ2-7, with 7 bases aligning to TRBD1. This CDR3 comprises 15 residues. CDR1 and CDR2 (germline): MNHEY, SMNVEV (reference sequence). V was pared by 5 bases and J by 3 bases, with 10 bases of the junction left unmatched. The DNA for the CDR3 is TGTGCCAGCAGTCCGGGACAGAGAAAACACTACGAGCAGTACTTC. Residues: CASSPGQRKHYEQYF.

The chain employs TRBV9 and TRBJ2-2; 14 bases match TRBD2. The V segment lost 3 bases and the J segment 0 bases; nucleotides outside the gene matches: 4. There are 18 residues in the CDR3. Germline V gives CDR1 SGDLS, CDR2 YYNGEE. CDR3 sequence: CASSESGLAGANTGELFF. For the CDR3, the DNA is TGTGCCAGCAGCGAGTCGGGACTAGCGGGGGCGAACACCGGGGAGCTGTTTTTT.

This sequence joins TRBV9 and TRBJ2-5; 11 bases line up with TRBD2. Germline V gene sequence: CDR1 SGDLS, CDR2 YYNGEE. This CDR3 has 15 amino acids. J gave up 3 bases and V 0 bases, and 1 base lay outside the gene matches. The CDR3 DNA is TGTGCCAGCAGCGTAGCTAGCGGGGGGAAAGAGACCCAGTACTTC. It encodes CASSVASGGKETQYF.

The CDR3 sequence: CAAGASSYEQYF. Here the CDR3 DNA reads TGTGCCGCCGGAGCGAGCTCCTACGAGCAGTACTTC. V usage is TRBV6-5 and J usage is TRBJ2-7, with D unresolved. The CDR3 covers 12 residues. Germline V lookup: CDR1 MNHEY, CDR2 SVGAGI. Trimming took off 11 bases at V and 0 bases at J, with 11 bases between the two ends.